This T cell receptor beta chain was sequenced during a study of blood T cell repertoires in COVID-19. Study-wide context: Samples taken during acute and convalescent COVID-19 were collected in the United States, Italy and Spain. T cells, B-cell-depleted T cells, or PBMCs supplied cDNA or gDNA.

The authors' processing: Scientists estimated how many nucleated cells there were by amplifying reference gene primers. Produced via immunoSEQ multiplex PCR; TCRdb's table is partial and in-frame only. Clonal size and the V and J genes are those of that table, whereas D and trimming came from the DNA. The sample consists of 110,000 or so clones, about 80% of them appearing once. The CDR3 is 12 amino acids. Germline V CDR1 and CDR2: PRHDT, FYEKMQ (reference sequence). V was clipped by 0 bases and J by 5 bases, with 4 bases between them. This sequence joins TRBV13 and TRBJ2-5; D ambiguous. What was sequenced was peripheral blood. The origin of this receptor is a woman aged 70-85 years with acute or convalescent COVID-19. The CDR3 DNA reads TGTGCCAGCAGCTTAGGCTCCGAGACCCAGTACTTC. Its protein product is CASSLGSETQYF.